The 18 T cell receptor beta chains presented below share a single source sample, sequenced in a study of monozygotic twins with inflammatory bowel disease. TCRdb re-called the 5' RACE reads, yielding one record per CDR3 amino acid sequence without DNA. The listing contains 90,000 to 110,000 distinct CDR3 sequences. Sequenced: blood. The receptors stem from a human donor with ulcerative colitis or Crohn's disease, or a healthy co-twin of an affected twin (not recorded which).

This chain connects TRBV20-1 to TRBJ1-2; TCRdb picks TRBD1, but there is no DNA to check that call. Germline V gene sequence: CDR1 DFQATT, CDR2 SNEGSKA (reference sequence). The CDR3 is 12 residues long. The CDR3 loop reads CSADTDSYGYTF.

The J gene is TRBJ1-4, the V gene TRBV28; without DNA, the TCRdb call of TRBD1 cannot be checked. This CDR3 contains 14 residues. Germline CDR1 is MDHEN and CDR2 is SYDVKM. CDR3: CASSSPGRNEKLFF.

The chain uses TRBV5-1 and TRBJ2-7; TCRdb selects TRBD1, and the lack of DNA leaves this call unchecked. CDR1 is SGHRS, CDR2 YFSETQ, per germline. The CDR3 is 14 amino acids. CDR3: CASSTGTGSYEQYF.

The V gene is TRBV18, the J gene TRBJ2-7; without DNA, the TCRdb call of TRBD2 cannot be checked. Germline CDR1 KGHSH, CDR2 LQKENI. This CDR3 has 15 amino acids. The CDR3 reads CASSPPASGGYEQYF.

The V and J genes are TRBV4-1 and TRBJ2-3; absent DNA, TCRdb's TRBD2 call cannot be checked. From germline, CDR1 is MGHRA and CDR2 YSYEKL. The CDR3 loop spans 14 amino acids. This chain's CDR3 is CASSQGPLGDTQYF.

V usage is TRBV5-1 and J usage is TRBJ2-6. CDR1 and CDR2 (germline): SGHRS, YFSETQ. The CDR3 covers 16 residues. The CDR3 protein is CASSFDPISGANVLTF.

The chain has TRBV20-1 and TRBJ2-7; TCRdb's D call, TRBD1, is unchecked because there is no DNA. CDR3 size: 18 residues. Looked up from germline, CDR1 is DFQATT and CDR2 is SNEGSKA (reference sequence). CDR3 sequence: CSARDRGMWDRESNEQYF.

The V and J genes are TRBV5-6 and TRBJ2-3. This CDR3 has 15 residues. Germline loops: CDR1 SGHDT, CDR2 YYEEEE. CDR3 loop: CASTLGLLLTDTQYF.

The chain employs TRBV10-3 and TRBJ1-1. The germline gives CDR1 ENHRY, CDR2 SYGVKD. The length of the CDR3 is 15 residues. This CDR3 reads CAISFYKVTNTEAFF.

The V gene is TRBV5-1, the J gene TRBJ2-3; TCRdb names TRBD1, which stays unverified in the absence of DNA. There are 13 residues in the CDR3. The germline CDR1 and CDR2 sequences are SGHRS and YFSETQ. The CDR3 here is CASFDRDGDTQYF.

V and J are TRBV5-5 and TRBJ1-5. CDR3 length: 13 residues. CDR1 and CDR2 (germline): SGHKS, YYEKEE (reference sequence). CDR3 sequence reads: CASSLWSDQPQHF. Complete variable domain (other parts from reference TRBV5-5 and TRBJ1-5): DAGVTQSPTHLIKTRGQQVTLRCSPISGHKSVSWYQQVLGQGPQFIFQYYEKEERGRGNFPDRFSARQFPNYSSELNVNALLLGDSALYLCASSLWSDQPQHFGDGTRLSIL.

This rearrangement joins TRBV28 to TRBJ1-1. This CDR3 contains 12 residues. The germline V gene encodes CDR1 MDHEN and CDR2 SYDVKM. The CDR3 is CASSHGHTEAFF.

This sequence joins TRBV28 and TRBJ2-1; TCRdb's D gene call, TRBD2, goes unchecked for lack of DNA. Germline CDR1 is MDHEN and CDR2 is SYDVKM. The CDR3 is made up of 15 amino acids. CDR3 sequence: CASSLGRTSRNEQFF.

The chain joins TRBV28 to TRBJ2-1; TCRdb picks TRBD2, but there is no DNA to check that call. The germline gives CDR1 MDHEN, CDR2 SYDVKM. The CDR3 loop spans 15 amino acids. The CDR3 loop is CASSLEGPSYNQQFF.

The rearrangement joins TRBV20-1 to TRBJ2-3. Per the germline V gene, CDR1 is DFQATT and CDR2 is SNEGSKA (reference sequence). The CDR3 has 13 amino acids. The CDR3 spells CSANLGSTDTQYF.

The gene calls are TRBV18 and TRBJ1-1. CDR1 is KGHSH and CDR2 is LQKENI in the germline V gene. The CDR3 is 18 residues long. CDR3 residues: CASSPLPTGNVRDTEAFF.

This chain links TRBV19 with TRBJ2-5; the TCRdb call, TRBD1, lacks DNA for checking. CDR1 LNHDA and CDR2 SQIVND come from the germline V gene (reference sequence). The CDR3 runs 17 residues. The chain's CDR3 is CASSPARGQRYAETQYF.

V gene TRBV6-1 combines with J gene TRBJ1-4. Germline V gene sequence: CDR1 MNHNS, CDR2 SASEGT. CDR3 length: 18 amino acids. CDR3 region: CASSHGQRRGGTNEKLFF.